The clone carrying this TCR beta chain was seen at least ten times. The antigen is undetermined. These data originate in a study of T cells in Graves' hyperthyroidism and ophthalmopathy. Study summary: Blood from the periphery was taken at initial diagnosis, before any treatment.

General study results and limits: Blood also contained most expanded thyroid clonotypes above 0.001.

This CDR3 is 15 amino acids long. V was pared by 6 bases and J by 4 bases, with 18 bases between. The study based diagnoses on clinical symptoms, serum thyroxine and TRAb, thyroid ultrasound and orbital computed tomography. It was less than 13 ml of fresh peripheral blood that supplied the PBMCs. TCR beta CDR3 regions were amplified from RNA. First-round RT-PCR of the TCR CDR3 relied on the HTBI primer set. A single record per CDR3 protein comes from TCRdb applying MiXCR to the multiplex PCR reads. The data contain 250,000 to 350,000 distinct CDR3 sequences, roughly 15% of them singletons. V and J are TRBV12-3 or TRBV12-4 and TRBJ1-2, with unresolved D. Sequenced: blood. This TCR came from a man in his thirties or forties with Graves' hyperthyroidism. The CDR3 sequence: CASSLSGPAGYGYTF. The CDR3 region has the DNA TGTGCCAGCAGCTTAAGTGGACCGGCGGGCTATGGCTACACCTTC.